This TCR beta chain was identified during a study of cytomegalovirus exposure and HLA in healthy donors. The germline V gene has CDR1 SGHVS and CDR2 FNYEAQ. The length of the CDR3 is 12 residues. Trimming took 4 bases from V and 9 from J; bases not matched to a gene: 2. Note on this clone: Antigen: not known.

Study outcomes and limitations: The HLA-A and HLA-B alleles of most subjects were reportedly predicted accurately from TCR beta sequences.

The PCR ran on 60 Vbeta and 13 Jbeta primers. Produced via immunoSEQ multiplex PCR; TCRdb's table is partial and in-frame only. This sample has 85,000 to 120,000 clones; roughly 80% occur once, and the top ten carry about 3.6%. This chain joins TRBV7-6 and TRBJ2-1; TRBD1 matches 8 bases. The TCR comes from a man in his sixties in good health and CMV-seronegative. The sample comprised PBMCs. The CDR3 coding sequence is TGTGCCAGCAGCTCAGGGGGCGGTGAGCAGTTCTTC. The encoded protein is CASSSGGGEQFF.